The next 30 T cell receptor beta chains were all read from a single sample in a study of blood T cell repertoires in COVID-19. Clones were read by immunoSEQ multiplex PCR, and TCRdb kept only the in-frame ones, dropping some. Of 75,000 to 90,000 clones in the sample, about four fifths were seen once. Sequenced input: peripheral blood. These receptors were collected from a woman between 35 and 50 years old with active or convalescent COVID-19.

J is TRBJ2-2 and V is TRBV3-1 (or the pseudogene TRBV3-2); D may be TRBD1 (5 bases). Per the germline V gene, CDR1 is LGHDT and CDR2 is YNNKEL (reference sequence). The CDR3 totals 14 residues. V lost 3 bases to trimming and J lost 5 bases, with 10 bases between them. CDR3 region: CASSQAAGTGELFF. The DNA of the CDR3 is TGTGCCAGCAGCCAGGCGGCAGGGACCGGGGAGCTGTTTTTT.

This sequence joins TRBV7-2 and TRBJ2-1; TRBD2 matches at 12 bases. Germline CDR1 reads SGHTA; CDR2 reads FQGNSA. CDR3 length equals 15 residues. Trimming cost V 5 bases and J 12 bases; bases outside gene matches: 11. CDR3 DNA sequence: TGTGCCAGCAGCCCCCTTGCTAGCGGGGGGGCCGGGCAGTTCTTC. This codes for CASSPLASGGAGQFF.

The chain employs TRBV7-2 and TRBJ2-3; D perhaps matches TRBD2 (7 bases). CDR3 length: 17 residues. CDR1 and CDR2 from the germline V gene are SGHTA and FQGNSA. Trimming shortened V by 2 bases and J by 0 bases, and 15 bases separated the two germline ends. The CDR3 is CASSLLGGGASTDTQYF. CDR3 sequence (DNA): TGTGCCAGCAGCTTATTAGGGGGGGGCGCGAGCACAGATACGCAGTATTTT.

The count of this clone is one. The chain couples TRBV11-3 to TRBJ1-4; D is undetermined. This CDR3 comprises 15 residues. The germline V and J ends were trimmed by 1 base and 0 bases, with 6 bases remaining between them. The germline V gene encodes CDR1 SGHNT and CDR2 YENEEA. As DNA, the CDR3 is TGTGCCAGCAGCTTAGGAGCGGCAACTAATGAAAAACTGTTTTTT. Translated: CASSLGAATNEKLFF. Supplemented by reference TRBV11-3 and TRBJ1-4, the full variable domain reads EAGVVQSPRYKIIEKKQPVAFWCNPISGHNTLYWYLQNLGQGPELLIRYENEEAVDDSQLPKDRFSAERLKGVDSTLKIQPAELGDSAVYLCASSLGAATNEKLFFGSGTQLSVL.

The sample holds one count of this clone. The J gene is TRBJ2-5, the V gene TRBV29-1; 7 bases line up with TRBD2. The CDR3 contains 11 residues. Germline CDR1 is SQVTM and CDR2 is ANQGSEA. The J segment lost 5 bases and the V segment lost 8 bases, leaving 5 bases of the junction unmatched. The CDR3 DNA is TGCAGCCTTCTCGGGGGGGAGACCCAGTACTTC. Translating it yields CSLLGGETQYF.

The chain combines TRBV7-9 with TRBJ1-6; 7 bases match TRBD1. V was pared by 2 bases and J by 7 bases, with 5 bases of the junction left unmatched. CDR1 and CDR2 (germline): SEHNR, FQNEAQ (reference sequence). This CDR3 contains 15 residues. CDR3 DNA sequence: TGTGCCAGCAGCTTAAGACAGGGTCCAAATTCACCCCTCCACTTT. Its protein is CASSLRQGPNSPLHF.

The chain combines TRBV5-1 with TRBJ1-4; 7 nucleotides line up with TRBD1. Germline values: CDR1 SGHRS, CDR2 YFSETQ. This CDR3 is built from 17 residues. V dropped 0 bases and J dropped 3; count of bases not matched to a gene: 8. CDR3 in amino acids: CASSLATGKKANEKLFF. The CDR3 DNA reads as TGCGCCAGCAGCTTGGCGACAGGGAAGAAGGCTAATGAAAAACTGTTTTTT.

The chain recombines TRBV10-1 with TRBJ2-7, with D possibly being TRBD1 (6 bases). The length of the CDR3 is 14 residues. Germline CDR1 is WNHNN and CDR2 is SYGVQD (reference sequence). With 7 bases removed from V and 9 bases from J, the gap between germline ends came to 22 bases. CDR3 in amino acids: CASTDGTKPSAQYF. The CDR3 DNA reads as TGCGCCAGCACGGACGGGACAAAACCCTCGGCGCAGTACTTC.

There are many counts of this clone. Different DNA sequences within this sample yield the same CDR3. The genes are TRBV9 and TRBJ2-1, with D uncertain. This CDR3 is 13 amino acids long. Trimming stripped 0 bases from V and 9 bases from J, with 10 bases between. Germline CDR1 is SGDLS and CDR2 is YYNGEE. DNA of the CDR3: TGTGCCAGCAGCGTAGGCTACGGCGGTGAGCAGTTCTTC. This gives the protein CASSVGYGGEQFF.

This clone has a handful of counts. This chain uses TRBV5-4 with TRBJ1-6, with no clear D. Trimming left V 0 bases short and J 7 bases short, with 11 bases between. This CDR3 has 15 amino acids. The germline V gene encodes CDR1 SGHNT and CDR2 YYREEE (reference sequence). This CDR3 is CASSLDLSQNSPLHF. The CDR3 bases are TGTGCCAGCAGCTTGGACCTCAGTCAGAATTCACCCCTCCACTTT.

The rearrangement joins TRBV18 to TRBJ1-1, with TRBD1 identical over 8 bases. The junction had 1 base not matched to a gene; V was cut back by 3 bases and J by 1 base. The CDR3 extends over 14 amino acids. The germline V gene has CDR1 KGHSH and CDR2 LQKENI. CDR3 sequence (DNA): TGTGCCAGCTCACCTGACAGGGGGAACACTGAAGCTTTCTTT. It specifies CASSPDRGNTEAFF.

This clone appeared a few times. The chain uses TRBV7-9 and TRBJ2-3, with 8 bases lining up with TRBD1. The V and J ends lost 5 bases and 3 bases, in that order; junction bases with no gene match: 10. Germline V gene lookup returns CDR1 SEHNR and CDR2 FQNEAQ (reference sequence). The CDR3 is 16 amino acids. CDR3 sequence (DNA): TGTGCCAGCAGCCCTCCATTTCAGGGGGCTACAGATACGCAGTATTTT. It is translated as CASSPPFQGATDTQYF.

This clone was picked up one time. The V and J genes are TRBV3-1 (or the pseudogene TRBV3-2) and TRBJ2-1; 10 bases are shared with TRBD2. Trimming cost V 4 bases and J 5 bases; bases outside gene matches: 17. CDR3 length: 19 amino acids. From germline, CDR1 is LGHDT and CDR2 YNNKEL (reference sequence). The CDR3 protein is CASSLQTGTSAPRNNEQFF. CDR3 nucleotides: TGTGCCAGCAGCCTACAAACCGGGACTAGCGCACCTAGAAACAATGAGCAGTTCTTC.

The chain employs TRBV5-5 and TRBJ1-2; perhaps TRBD1 as D (6 bases). The ends were cut back, 2 bases at V and 3 bases at J, with 11 bases in the middle. The CDR3 runs to 14 residues. Germline V CDR1 and CDR2: SGHKS, YYEKEE (reference sequence). The CDR3 reads CASSFSGADYGYTF. CDR3 DNA: TGTGCCAGCAGCTTTTCAGGGGCCGACTATGGCTACACCTTC.

This clone appeared once. The genes are TRBV7-2 and TRBJ1-5; D possibly corresponds to TRBD1 (6 bases). This CDR3 region has 17 residues. CDR1 and CDR2 from the germline V gene are SGHTA and FQGNSA. The ends were cut back, 1 base at V and 6 bases at J, with 19 bases in the middle. The CDR3 here is CASSLGSVRDTSQPQHF. DNA for the CDR3: TGTGCCAGCAGCTTAGGGTCGGTTCGGGACACCAGTCAGCCCCAGCATTTT.

This rearrangement joins TRBV28 to TRBJ2-7; tentative D call: TRBD1 (6 bases). Trimming stripped 7 bases from V and 0 bases from J, with 16 bases between. The CDR3 consists of 15 residues. CDR1 is MDHEN, CDR2 SYDVKM, per germline. CDR3 nucleotides: TGTGCCAGCACCACAGTGGGGACAAGCTCCTACGAGCAGTACTTC. Protein: CASTTVGTSSYEQYF.

This sequence joins TRBV4-3 and TRBJ2-1, with 7 bases identical to TRBD1. CDR3 length equals 16 residues. Germline CDR1 reads LGHNA; CDR2 reads YSLEER. The V and J ends lost 2 bases and 0 bases, in that order; junction bases with no gene match: 4. Here the CDR3 DNA reads TGCGCCAGCAGCCAATCGACAGGGAGCTCCTACAATGAGCAGTTCTTC. Translated, it gives CASSQSTGSSYNEQFF.

V and J are TRBV5-1 and TRBJ2-5; TRBD1 might be the D (5 bases). V lost 0 bases to trimming and J lost 4 bases, with 13 bases between them. Germline V gene data show CDR1 as SGHRS and CDR2 as YFSETQ. CDR3 size: 15 residues. The CDR3: CASSLGVGEGETQYF. The CDR3 nucleotides are TGCGCCAGCAGCTTGGGGGTAGGGGAAGGAGAGACCCAGTACTTC. The full variable domain, rest sourced from reference TRBV5-1 and TRBJ2-5, is KAGVTQTPRYLIKTRGQQVTLSCSPISGHRSVSWYQQTPGQGLQFLFEYFSETQRNKGNFPGRFSGRQFSNSRSEMNVSTLELGDSALYLCASSLGVGEGETQYFGPGTRLLVL.

This sequence joins TRBV27 and TRBJ2-5, with TRBD1 identical over 9 bases. V shed 2 bases, J shed 2 bases, and the junction held 3 bases outside the gene matches. The germline gives CDR1 MNHEY, CDR2 SMNVEV (reference sequence). This CDR3 is 15 amino acids long. CDR3 DNA: TGTGCCAGCAGTTTAAGGGACAGGGCTCAAGAGACCCAGTACTTC. It translates to CASSLRDRAQETQYF.

This clone was seen only a few times. V usage is TRBV28 and J usage is TRBJ2-7; 8 bases match TRBD1. V was pared by 3 bases and J by 7 bases, with 11 bases of the junction left unmatched. Looked up from germline, CDR1 is MDHEN and CDR2 is SYDVKM. The CDR3 length is 15 residues. CDR3 bases: TGTGCCAGCAGTTTTCAGGGGGCTTTGACCAGGGAGCAGTACTTC. As protein: CASSFQGALTREQYF.

The rearrangement joins TRBV7-2 to TRBJ2-6; tentative D call: TRBD1 (6 bases). CDR1 and CDR2 (germline): SGHTA, FQGNSA. Trimming left V 3 bases short and J 1 base short, with 7 bases between. This CDR3 contains 15 residues. For the CDR3, the DNA is TGTGCCAGCAGCTTCACAGGGTCTGGGGCCAACGTCCTGACTTTC. Translation: CASSFTGSGANVLTF. The whole variable domain, remainder taken from reference TRBV7-2 and TRBJ2-6, is GAGVSQSPSNKVTEKGKDVELRCDPISGHTALYWYRQSLGQGLEFLIYFQGNSAPDKSGLPSDRFSAERTGGSVSTLTIQRTQQEDSAVYLCASSFTGSGANVLTFGAGSRLTVL.

The genes are TRBV19 and TRBJ1-4; D unclear. Trimming took 5 bases from V and 3 from J, leaving 10 bases between them. This CDR3 spans 14 amino acids. Germline V gene sequence: CDR1 LNHDA, CDR2 SQIVND (reference sequence). In DNA form, the CDR3 reads TGTGCCAGTAGTTTCGGTCTACCTAATGAAAAACTGTTTTTT. Translating it yields CASSFGLPNEKLFF.

This clone was recorded a few times. The J gene is TRBJ2-5, the V gene TRBV6-4; tentatively, D is TRBD2 (6 bases). CDR1 and CDR2 from the germline V gene are MRHNA and SNTAGT. V lost 7 bases to trimming and J lost 1 base, with 16 bases between them. This CDR3 comprises 15 residues. The CDR3 sequence: CASIRHRAGQETQYF. DNA for the CDR3: TGTGCCAGCATTAGACACCGAGCGGGCCAAGAGACCCAGTACTTC.

This clone was seen once. The chain couples TRBV6-5 to TRBJ1-4; D is possibly TRBD1 (5 bases). This CDR3 comprises 15 residues. Germline V gene data show CDR1 as MNHEY and CDR2 as SVGAGI. V lost 2 bases and J 7 bases, leaving 14 bases between the germline ends. CDR3 residues: CASSYGGGEGEKLFF. CDR3 bases: TGTGCCAGCAGTTACGGTGGAGGGGAGGGTGAAAAACTGTTTTTT.

The CDR3 sequence is CASSPGQGLNTEAFF. CDR3 sequence (DNA): TGTGCCAGCAGCCCTGGGCAGGGATTGAACACTGAAGCTTTCTTT. The chain links TRBV6-2 or TRBV6-3 to TRBJ1-1, with D possibly TRBD1 on 5 matching bases. The CDR3 extends over 15 amino acids. Trimming took off 6 bases at V and 0 bases at J, with 14 bases between the two ends. Germline CDR1 MNHEY, CDR2 SVGEGT.

The chain uses TRBV4-3 and TRBJ2-1, with D possibly being TRBD1 (5 bases). Germline V lookup: CDR1 LGHNA, CDR2 YSLEER. This CDR3 contains 15 residues. The germline V and J ends were trimmed by 1 base and 6 bases, with 13 bases remaining between them. The CDR3 spells CASSQAQGPTNEQFF. For the CDR3, the DNA is TGCGCCAGCAGCCAAGCTCAGGGCCCCACCAATGAGCAGTTCTTC.

The chain recombines TRBV7-2 with TRBJ1-6, with D maybe TRBD1 (6 bases). The CDR3 is 13 residues long. Trimming removed 5 bases at V and 10 bases at J, with 12 bases between. CDR1 and CDR2 from the germline V gene are SGHTA and FQGNSA. CDR3 protein: CASSPGQLSPLHF. CDR3 DNA sequence: TGTGCCAGCAGCCCCGGACAGTTATCACCCCTCCACTTT.

The chain is built from TRBV18 and TRBJ1-2; 7 bases match TRBD1. V lost 3 bases and J lost 7; bases outside the gene matches: 5. The CDR3 has 13 amino acids. Germline CDR1 is KGHSH and CDR2 is LQKENI. The CDR3 region has the DNA TGTGCCAGCTCACCTACATACAGGGGTGGCTACACCTTC. It codes for CASSPTYRGGYTF.

The V and J genes are TRBV10-3 and TRBJ1-5; the D is unclear. CDR1 is ENHRY and CDR2 is SYGVKD in the germline V gene. The CDR3 sequence is 14 residues long. Trimming removed 7 bases at V and 6 bases at J, with 16 bases between. Written as DNA, the CDR3 is TGTGCCATCAATCGGTCACGTTGGAGTCAGCCCCAGCATTTT. Amino acids: CAINRSRWSQPQHF.

This clone was detected once. The V gene is TRBV19, the J gene TRBJ1-4; D gene unclear. The CDR3 has 14 residues. Germline V lookup: CDR1 LNHDA, CDR2 SQIVND (reference sequence). V lost 8 bases to trimming and J lost 7 bases, with 17 bases between them. The CDR3 nucleotides are TGTGCCAGTTCCAAACTCGCAGGCACTGAAAAACTGTTTTTT. Protein: CASSKLAGTEKLFF.